Listed below are T cell receptor beta chains from one sample, sequenced in a study of regulatory T cells in long-lasting Graves disease. TCRdb re-called the multiplex PCR reads through MiXCR, storing one row per CDR3 protein. The sample includes roughly 500,000 distinct CDR3 sequences, 12% to 15% of them seen just once. The data were also submitted as part of a second study, on T cells in Graves' hyperthyroidism and ophthalmopathy.

Sample: peripheral blood mononuclear cells (PBMCs), taken at new diagnosis, from a patient treated with antithyroid drugs. Receptor source: a woman aged 45-65 years with Graves disease. The CDR3 runs from the conserved cysteine through the conserved F or W. A D gene is named only where the DNA matches it firmly. Clone size is given for some rows only: seen once, a few or many times, or a class if the clone is expanded.

J: TRBJ2-3; D: TRBD2; length: 18; V: TRBV4-2; size: NA; CDR3: CASSQDVQASGSLNTQYF; DNA: TGTGCCAGCAGCCAAGATGTTCAGGCTAGCGGGAGTTTAAATACGCAGTATTTT
J: TRBJ2-3; D: TRBD2; length: 19; V: TRBV7-9; size: NA; CDR3: CASSGPGTSGRKDTDTQYF; DNA: TGTGCCAGCAGCGGCCCCGGGACTAGCGGCCGGAAAGACACAGATACGCAGTATTTT
J: TRBJ2-7; D: NA; length: 15; V: TRBV28; size: many; CDR3: CASTLRDTLSYEQYF; DNA: TGTGCCAGCACCCTCCGGGACACTCTCTCCTACGAGCAGTACTTC
J: TRBJ2-1; D: NA; length: 15; V: TRBV2; size: many; CDR3: CASSEALRRTNEQFF; DNA: TGTGCCAGCAGTGAAGCGCTTCGGCGGACCAATGAGCAGTTCTTC
J: TRBJ2-1; D: NA; length: 21; V: TRBV7-7; size: many; CDR3: CASSLGVARRGSPASYNEQFF; DNA: TGTGCCAGCAGCTTAGGTGTAGCGCGGAGAGGTTCCCCCGCTTCGTACAATGAGCAGTTCTTC
J: TRBJ1-6; D: NA; length: 14; V: TRBV6-1; size: few; CDR3: CASRQGRRDSPLHF; DNA: TGTGCCAGCAGGCAAGGACGAAGGGATTCACCCCTCCACTTT
J: TRBJ1-2; D: NA; length: 18; V: TRBV7-2; size: many; CDR3: CASSLEWGGRGLDYGYTF; DNA: TGTGCCAGCAGCTTAGAGTGGGGGGGCAGGGGCCTAGACTATGGCTACACCTTC
J: TRBJ2-1; D: NA; length: 14; V: TRBV2; size: many; CDR3: CASTGERSYNEQFF; DNA: TGTGCCAGCACGGGGGAGAGGTCCTACAATGAGCAGTTCTTC
J: TRBJ1-1; D: NA; length: 16; V: TRBV5-6; size: few; CDR3: CASSQIQGWWDTEAFF; DNA: TGTGCCAGCAGCCAAATACAGGGCTGGTGGGACACTGAAGCTTTCTTT
J: TRBJ1-1; D: NA; length: 13; V: TRBV3-1; size: many; CDR3: CASSGRGRTEAFF; DNA: TGTGCCAGCAGCGGAAGGGGGAGGACTGAAGCTTTCTTT
J: TRBJ1-6; D: TRBD1; length: 15; V: TRBV2; size: many; CDR3: CASSEVAGGNSPLHF; DNA: TGTGCCAGCAGTGAAGTGGCAGGGGGAAATTCACCCCTCCACTTT
J: TRBJ2-3; D: TRBD2; length: 17; V: TRBV13; size: few; CDR3: CASSKRLAGEGADTQYF; DNA: TGTGCCAGCAGCAAGCGACTAGCGGGAGAAGGCGCAGATACGCAGTATTTT
J: TRBJ1-4; D: NA; length: 14; V: TRBV6-5; size: many; CDR3: CASSYRVANEKLFF; DNA: TGTGCCAGCAGTTACAGGGTAGCTAATGAAAAACTGTTTTTT
J: TRBJ1-2; D: NA; length: 15; V: TRBV6-5; size: many; CDR3: CASSYSAGSPYGYTF; DNA: TGTGCCAGCAGTTACTCCGCAGGGTCGCCCTATGGCTACACCTTC
J: TRBJ2-5; D: TRBD2; length: 15; V: TRBV7-2; size: many; CDR3: CASSLGLAGGGTQYF; DNA: TGTGCCAGCAGCTTAGGACTAGCGGGTGGCGGGACCCAGTACTTC
J: TRBJ2-7; D: TRBD2; length: 17; V: TRBV4-1; size: NA; CDR3: CASSQGARGGASYEQYF; DNA: TGCGCCAGCAGCCAAGGCGCACGGGGGGGGGCATCCTACGAGCAGTACTTC
J: TRBJ2-1; D: TRBD2; length: 13; V: TRBV28; size: many; CDR3: CASTLTGGNEQFF; DNA: TGTGCCAGCACCTTAACGGGGGGCAATGAGCAGTTCTTC
J: TRBJ2-6; D: NA; length: 18; V: TRBV9; size: few; CDR3: CASSPLVGGALGANVLTF; DNA: TGTGCCAGCAGCCCTCTAGTAGGAGGGGCTTTGGGGGCCAACGTCCTGACTTTC
J: TRBJ2-5; D: TRBD1; length: 17; V: TRBV5-4; size: few; CDR3: CASSVTGTGGRWETQYF; DNA: TGTGCCAGCAGCGTGACCGGGACAGGGGGGCGATGGGAGACCCAGTACTTC
J: TRBJ2-7; D: NA; length: 13; V: TRBV18; size: NA; CDR3: CASSPGGACEQYF; DNA: TGTGCCAGCTCACCAGGGGGGGCCTGCGAGCAGTACTTC
J: TRBJ2-5; D: TRBD1; length: 15; V: TRBV19; size: NA; CDR3: CATGGGTGGRETQYF; DNA: TGTGCCACAGGGGGGGGGACAGGGGGCCGGGAGACCCAGTACTTC
J: TRBJ2-1; D: TRBD2; length: 16; V: TRBV20-1; size: many; CDR3: CSARDLSGSSYNEQFF; DNA: TGCAGTGCTAGAGATCTAAGCGGGAGCTCGTACAATGAGCAGTTCTTC
J: TRBJ2-7; D: NA; length: 16; V: TRBV27; size: NA; CDR3: CASSRLGASGSYEQYF; DNA: TGTGCCAGCAGTCGCCTGGGGGCTAGCGGTTCCTACGAGCAGTACTTC
J: TRBJ2-7; D: TRBD1; length: 13; V: TRBV3-1; size: many; CDR3: CASSHGTGSGQYF; DNA: TGTGCCAGCAGCCACGGGACAGGGTCTGGGCAGTACTTC
J: TRBJ2-3; D: NA; length: 14; V: TRBV5-1; size: many; CDR3: CASSLGRIGNTQYF; DNA: TGCGCCAGCAGCCTCGGGCGGATAGGGAATACGCAGTATTTT
J: TRBJ1-5; D: NA; length: 15; V: TRBV5-1; size: NA; CDR3: CASSLKDVSNQPQHF; DNA: TGCGCCAGCAGCTTGAAGGACGTAAGCAATCAGCCCCAGCATTTT
J: TRBJ2-5; D: NA; length: 15; V: TRBV9; size: many; CDR3: CASSVGGQIQETQYF; DNA: TGTGCCAGCAGCGTAGGGGGGCAGATTCAAGAGACCCAGTACTTC
J: TRBJ2-1; D: TRBD2; length: 13; V: TRBV29-1; size: NA; CDR3: CSGAGGPLIEQFF; DNA: TGCAGCGGAGCGGGAGGGCCGCTGATTGAGCAGTTCTTC
J: TRBJ1-2; D: TRBD1; length: 14; V: TRBV3-1; size: many; CDR3: CASSPSGQGYGYTF; DNA: TGTGCCAGCAGCCCTTCGGGACAGGGCTATGGCTACACCTTC
J: TRBJ2-5; D: NA; length: 13; V: TRBV5-1; size: NA; CDR3: CASTSEGQETQYF; DNA: TGCGCCAGCACCTCAGAGGGGCAAGAGACCCAGTACTTC
J: TRBJ1-2; D: TRBD1; length: 16; V: TRBV7-8; size: many; CDR3: CASSLALTGDNYGYTF; DNA: TGTGCCAGCAGCTTAGCGCTGACAGGGGATAACTATGGCTACACCTTC
J: TRBJ2-1; D: TRBD2; length: 18; V: TRBV6-2/TRBV6-3; size: many; CDR3: CASSYGLAGAFSYNEQFF; DNA: TGTGCCAGCAGTTACGGCCTAGCGGGAGCCTTCTCCTACAATGAGCAGTTCTTC
J: TRBJ1-5; D: NA; length: 13; V: TRBV27; size: many; CDR3: CASSSHIDQPQHF; DNA: TGTGCCAGCAGTTCTCACATAGATCAGCCCCAGCATTTT
J: TRBJ1-2; D: TRBD1; length: 17; V: TRBV5-4; size: NA; CDR3: CASSTDRGGIVNYGYTF; DNA: TGTGCCAGCAGCACAGACAGGGGCGGAATAGTTAACTATGGCTACACCTTC
J: TRBJ2-4; D: NA; length: 19; V: TRBV5-1; size: few; CDR3: CASSLEGSKTALAKNIQYF; DNA: TGCGCCAGCAGCTTGGAGGGCAGTAAAACCGCCCTAGCCAAAAACATTCAGTACTTC
J: TRBJ2-3; D: TRBD2; length: 16; V: TRBV2; size: many; CDR3: CASGGLAGGFPDTQYF; DNA: TGTGCCAGCGGGGGACTAGCGGGAGGTTTCCCAGATACGCAGTATTTT
J: TRBJ1-4; D: TRBD1; length: 17; V: TRBV6-1; size: NA; CDR3: CASNRSPGQGPYEKLFF; DNA: TGTGCCAGCAACAGGTCCCCGGGACAGGGCCCGTATGAAAAACTGTTTTTT
J: TRBJ2-7; D: NA; length: 14; V: TRBV7-9; size: many; CDR3: CASSHNSGPYEQYF; DNA: TGTGCCAGCAGTCATAATAGCGGCCCCTACGAGCAGTACTTC
J: TRBJ2-4; D: TRBD2; length: 18; V: TRBV5-1; size: NA; CDR3: CVSTSTSGRAGAKNIQYF; DNA: TGCGTCAGCACCTCGACTAGCGGGAGGGCCGGAGCCAAAAACATTCAGTACTTC
J: TRBJ2-7; D: NA; length: 12; V: TRBV5-1; size: many; CDR3: CASGIEFYEQYF; DNA: TGCGCCAGCGGGATAGAGTTCTACGAGCAGTACTTC
J: TRBJ2-1; D: TRBD2; length: 17; V: TRBV5-1; size: many; CDR3: CASSPGLAVRSYNEQFF; DNA: TGCGCCAGCAGCCCAGGACTAGCGGTTCGCTCCTACAATGAGCAGTTCTTC
J: TRBJ2-3; D: TRBD2; length: 15; V: TRBV9; size: NA; CDR3: CASSDGTSSADTQYF; DNA: TGTGCCAGCAGCGATGGGACTAGCAGCGCAGATACGCAGTATTTT
J: TRBJ2-6; D: TRBD1; length: 17; V: TRBV12-3/TRBV12-4; size: many; CDR3: CASSSGQGAEGANVLTF; DNA: TGTGCCAGCAGTTCCGGACAGGGGGCAGAAGGGGCCAACGTCCTGACTTTC
J: TRBJ1-2; D: NA; length: 11; V: TRBV7-9; size: NA; CDR3: CASSRDLGYTF; DNA: TGTGCCAGCAGCCGGGACCTTGGCTACACCTTC
J: TRBJ2-7; D: TRBD2; length: 13; V: TRBV20-1; size: many; CDR3: CSASSGIAYEQYF; DNA: TGCAGTGCTTCTAGCGGGATAGCATACGAGCAGTACTTC
J: TRBJ2-5; D: TRBD2; length: 15; V: TRBV5-8; size: NA; CDR3: CASSLGGRAVETQYF; DNA: TGTGCCAGCAGCTTGGGAGGGAGGGCCGTGGAGACCCAGTACTTC
J: TRBJ2-7; D: TRBD1; length: 15; V: TRBV5-1; size: few; CDR3: CASSLENRGPYEQYF; DNA: TGCGCCAGCAGCTTGGAGAACAGGGGGCCCTACGAGCAGTACTTC
J: TRBJ2-7; D: TRBD2; length: 14; V: TRBV20-1; size: few; CDR3: CSARFGRSSYEQYF; DNA: TGCAGTGCTCGCTTCGGGAGGAGCTCCTACGAGCAGTACTTC
J: TRBJ2-7; D: TRBD1; length: 15; V: TRBV12-3/TRBV12-4; size: many; CDR3: CASSPQGLGLGEQYF; DNA: TGTGCCAGCAGTCCACAGGGGCTTGGACTGGGCGAGCAGTACTTC
J: TRBJ2-1; D: NA; length: 12; V: TRBV3-1; size: few; CDR3: CASSQVRGEQFF; DNA: TGTGCCAGCAGCCAAGTGAGGGGTGAGCAGTTCTTC
J: TRBJ2-3; D: NA; length: 15; V: TRBV7-9; size: NA; CDR3: CASSYGQGIADTHYF; DNA: TGTGCCAGCAGCTACGGGCAGGGAATAGCAGATACGCACTATTTT
J: TRBJ2-5; D: TRBD2; length: 16; V: TRBV5-8; size: many; CDR3: CASSPGLAGGRETQYF; DNA: TGTGCCAGCAGCCCAGGACTAGCGGGAGGCCGGGAGACCCAGTACTTC
J: TRBJ2-5; D: NA; length: 14; V: TRBV20-1; size: NA; CDR3: CSARDWAVQETQYF; DNA: TGCAGTGCTAGAGATTGGGCAGTCCAAGAGACCCAGTACTTC
J: TRBJ1-1; D: NA; length: 13; V: TRBV7-3; size: NA; CDR3: CASREGMNTGAFF; DNA: TGTGCCAGCCGGGAGGGTATGAACACTGGAGCTTTCTTT
J: TRBJ2-7; D: TRBD1; length: 13; V: TRBV20-1; size: many; CDR3: CSALDRASYEQYF; DNA: TGCAGTGCCCTGGACAGGGCCTCCTACGAGCAGTACTTC
J: TRBJ2-7; D: TRBD2; length: 12; V: TRBV25-1; size: NA; CDR3: CASSEASGRTYF; DNA: TGTGCCAGCAGTGAAGCTAGCGGGAGGACGTACTTC